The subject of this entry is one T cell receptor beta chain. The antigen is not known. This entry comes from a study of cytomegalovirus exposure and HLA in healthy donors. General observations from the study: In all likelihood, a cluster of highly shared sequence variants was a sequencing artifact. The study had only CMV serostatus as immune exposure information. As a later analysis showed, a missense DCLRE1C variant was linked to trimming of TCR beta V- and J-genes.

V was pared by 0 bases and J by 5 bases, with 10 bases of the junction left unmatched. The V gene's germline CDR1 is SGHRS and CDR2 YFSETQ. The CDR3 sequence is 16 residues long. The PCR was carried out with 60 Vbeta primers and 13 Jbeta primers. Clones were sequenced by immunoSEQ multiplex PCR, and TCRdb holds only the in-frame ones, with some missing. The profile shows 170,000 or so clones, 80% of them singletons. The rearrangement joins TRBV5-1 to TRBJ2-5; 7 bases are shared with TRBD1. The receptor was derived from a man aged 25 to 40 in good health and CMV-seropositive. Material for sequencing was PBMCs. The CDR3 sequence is CASSLGDRSGAETQYF. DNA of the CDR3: TGCGCCAGCAGCTTGGGGGACAGATCCGGCGCGGAGACCCAGTACTTC.